This T cell receptor beta chain was profiled in a study of blood T cell repertoires in COVID-19. Study in general: COVID-19 samples collected from the United States, Italy and Spain covered acute and convalescent phases. PBMCs, B-cell-depleted T cells, or T cells provided the cDNA or gDNA that made up the material.

Trimming took 6 bases from V and 7 from J; bases not matched to a gene: 6. Per the germline V gene, CDR1 is MNHEY and CDR2 is SVGAGI. The CDR3 has 13 amino acids. Authors' processing steps: How many nucleated cells were present was estimated from reference gene primer amplification. Method: immunoSEQ multiplex PCR; TCRdb's copy keeps in-frame clones and lacks some. The DNA gave D and trimming, while V, J and clone size come from that table. The profile shows about 150,000 clones, roughly 91% of them singletons. The TCR sequence derives from a man aged 50 or older who had recovered from COVID-19. This rearrangement joins TRBV6-5 to TRBJ2-1; 7 bases map to TRBD2. Sequenced: peripheral blood. CDR3 sequence reads: CASSRRRGNEQFF. As DNA, the CDR3 is TGTGCCAGCAGCCGCCGGCGGGGGAATGAGCAGTTCTTC.